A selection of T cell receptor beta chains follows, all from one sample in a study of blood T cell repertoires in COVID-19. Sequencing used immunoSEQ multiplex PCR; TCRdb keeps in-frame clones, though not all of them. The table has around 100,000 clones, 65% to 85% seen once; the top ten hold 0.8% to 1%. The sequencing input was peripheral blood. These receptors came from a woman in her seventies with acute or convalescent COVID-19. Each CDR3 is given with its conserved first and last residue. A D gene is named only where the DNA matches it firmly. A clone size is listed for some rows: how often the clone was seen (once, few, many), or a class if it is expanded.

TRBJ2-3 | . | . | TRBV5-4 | TGTGCCAGCAGCTTCACGGCGGCTGACACAGATACGCAGTATTTT | CASSFTAADTDTQYF
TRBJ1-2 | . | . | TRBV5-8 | TGTGCCAGCAGCCCCGCTATTGGCTACACCTTC | CASSPAIGYTF
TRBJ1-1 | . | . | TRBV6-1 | TGTGCCAGCAGTCTCACGGCGGGGGCGGACACTGAAGCTTTCTTT | CASSLTAGADTEAFF
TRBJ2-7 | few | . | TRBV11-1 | TGTGCCAGCAGCTTAGCGCCGCAGTACGAGCAGTACTTC | CASSLAPQYEQYF
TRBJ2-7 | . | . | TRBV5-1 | TGCGCCAGCAGCTTGGCCGGGATGAACTACGAGCAGTACTTC | CASSLAGMNYEQYF
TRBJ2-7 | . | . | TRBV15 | TGTGCCACCAGCAGAGATTCCAGGGCCTGGGACGAGCAGTACTTC | CATSRDSRAWDEQYF
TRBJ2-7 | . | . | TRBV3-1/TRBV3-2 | TGTGCCAGCAGCCAACTAGACGAGCAGTACTTC | CASSQLDEQYF
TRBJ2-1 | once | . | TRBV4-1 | TGCGCCAGCAGCCAAGAGGTTGGAGGGTACAATGAGCAGTTCTTC | CASSQEVGGYNEQFF
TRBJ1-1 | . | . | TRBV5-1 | TGCGCCAGCAGCTTAGGACAGCTGATGAACACTGAAGCTTTCTTT | CASSLGQLMNTEAFF
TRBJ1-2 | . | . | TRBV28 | TGTGCCAGCAGTCCAATAAACGGCTATGGCTACACCTTC | CASSPINGYGYTF
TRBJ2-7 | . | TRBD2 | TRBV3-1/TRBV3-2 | TGTGCCAGCAGCCACGGAGCGGGGGGGCACGAGCAGTACTTC | CASSHGAGGHEQYF
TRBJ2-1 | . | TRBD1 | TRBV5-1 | TGCGCCAGCAGCTTACCGACAGGGGGCGGTGAGCAGTTCTTC | CASSLPTGGGEQFF
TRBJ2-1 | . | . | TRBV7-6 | TGTGCCAGCAGCCTGGGGGCGGACCCCTCCTACAATGAGCAGTTCTTC | CASSLGADPSYNEQFF
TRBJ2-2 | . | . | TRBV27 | TGTGCCAGCAGCTACCTAGCAACCACCGGGGAGCTGTTTTTT | CASSYLATTGELFF
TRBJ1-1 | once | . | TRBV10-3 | TGTGCCATCAGTGAAGGGGCTCAGAACACTGAAGCTTTCTTT | CAISEGAQNTEAFF
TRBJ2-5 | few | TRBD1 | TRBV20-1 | TGCAGTGCTACCCGACAGGGGGAGTACTTC | CSATRQGEYF
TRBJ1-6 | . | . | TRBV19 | TGTGCCAGTAATAGGCAGGGAAATTCACCCCTCCACTTT | CASNRQGNSPLHF
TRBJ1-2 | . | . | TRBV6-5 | TGTGCCAGCACCCAGACAGCGATGGATGGCTATGGCTACACCTTC | CASTQTAMDGYGYTF
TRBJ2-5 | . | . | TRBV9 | TGTGCCAGCAGCCCCAGACCCCTAGCGACAGAGACCCAGTACTTC | CASSPRPLATETQYF
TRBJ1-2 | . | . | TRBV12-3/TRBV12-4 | TGTGCCAGCAGTTTGGGGACAAGGGATGGCTACACCTTC | CASSLGTRDGYTF
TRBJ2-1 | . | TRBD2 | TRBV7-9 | TGTGCCAGCAGCTTACCCGGACTAGCGGGTAACAATGAGCAGTTCTTC | CASSLPGLAGNNEQFF
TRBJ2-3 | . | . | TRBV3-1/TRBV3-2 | TGTGCCACCGCCGCGAACGATGGAGGAGATACGCAGTATTTT | CATAANDGGDTQYF
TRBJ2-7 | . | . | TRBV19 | TGTGCCAGTAGTGAAGAAATGAGGGGGGGGCAGTACTTC | CASSEEMRGGQYF
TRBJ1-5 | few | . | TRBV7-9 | TGTGCCAGCAGTTCCGACAGTGGTGATCAGCCCCAGCATTTT | CASSSDSGDQPQHF
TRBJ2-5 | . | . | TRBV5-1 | TGCGCCAGCAGCTTGGGGGCGGGGATTACAGAGACCCAGTACTTC | CASSLGAGITETQYF
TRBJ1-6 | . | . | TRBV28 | TGTGCCAGCAGTCGGGATAATTCACCCCTCCACTTT | CASSRDNSPLHF
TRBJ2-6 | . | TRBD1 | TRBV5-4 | TGTGCCAGCAGCTGGAAGACAGGGTTTGGGGCCAACGTCCTGACTTTC | CASSWKTGFGANVLTF
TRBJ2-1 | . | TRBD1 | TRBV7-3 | TGTGCCAGCAGCTCCCGACAGGGGAGTGAGCAGTTCTTC | CASSSRQGSEQFF
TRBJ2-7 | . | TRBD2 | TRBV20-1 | TGCAGTGCCAATAGCGGGAGCGAGCAGTACTTC | CSANSGSEQYF
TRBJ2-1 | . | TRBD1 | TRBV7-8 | TGTGCCAGCATCCCCCTCGGGCGAGGGACAGGACGCTCCCCAGAGCAGTTCTTC | CASIPLGRGTGRSPEQFF
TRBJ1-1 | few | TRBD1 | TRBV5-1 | TGCGCCAGCAGCCCTACAGGGGAGTTAACTGAAGCTTTCTTT | CASSPTGELTEAFF
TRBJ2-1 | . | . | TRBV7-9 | TGTGCCAGCAGCTTAGTAGTAGCTTTAGCGACTTACAATGAGCAGTTCTTC | CASSLVVALATYNEQFF
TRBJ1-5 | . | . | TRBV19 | TGTGCCAGTAGTATGGGGGGGGCGCAACAGCCCCAGCATTTT | CASSMGGAQQPQHF
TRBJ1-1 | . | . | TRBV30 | TGTGCCTGGACCCAGGGGAGTCGGGCCACTGAAGCTTTCTTT | CAWTQGSRATEAFF
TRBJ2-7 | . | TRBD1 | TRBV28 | TGTGCCAGCAGTTTTCGGACAGGGAAATACGAGCAGTACTTC | CASSFRTGKYEQYF
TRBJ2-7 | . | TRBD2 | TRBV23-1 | TGCGCCAGCAGTCAACCTGGGGGAGGGAGCTCCTACGAGCAGTACTTC | CASSQPGGGSSYEQYF
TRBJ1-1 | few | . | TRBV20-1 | TGCAGTGCTAGAATCGACACTGAAGCTTTCTTT | CSARIDTEAFF
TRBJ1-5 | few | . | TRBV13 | TGTGCCAGCAGCTATAAGGGGGAGCGGCAGCCCCAGCATTTT | CASSYKGERQPQHF
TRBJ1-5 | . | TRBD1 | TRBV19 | TGTGCCAGTATGGGGACAGGGGGCGCGCAGCCCCAGCATTTT | CASMGTGGAQPQHF
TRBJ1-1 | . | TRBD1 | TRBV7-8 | TGTGCCAGCAGTGGGACAGAAAACACTGAAGCTTTCTTT | CASSGTENTEAFF
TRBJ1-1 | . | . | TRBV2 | TGTGCCAGCAACACGTGGACTGAAGCTTTCTTT | CASNTWTEAFF
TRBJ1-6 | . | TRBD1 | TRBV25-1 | TGTGCCAGCACCAGGACAGGGCCCTATAATTCACCCCTCCACTTT | CASTRTGPYNSPLHF
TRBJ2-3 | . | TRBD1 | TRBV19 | TGTGCCAGTAGTATCGAAGGGACAGCTTCCACAGATACGCAGTATTTT | CASSIEGTASTDTQYF
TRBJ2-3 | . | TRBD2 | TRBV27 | TGTGCCAGCAGTTCACCCGGGACTAGGGTTAGCACAGATACGCAGTATTTT | CASSSPGTRVSTDTQYF
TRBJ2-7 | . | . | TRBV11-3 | TGTGCCAGCAGCCAAGGACTGGCAAGCTCCTACGAGCAGTACTTC | CASSQGLASSYEQYF
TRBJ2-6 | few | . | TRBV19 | TGTGCCTCCTCGGTGCCTGGGGCCAACGTCCTGACTTTC | CASSVPGANVLTF
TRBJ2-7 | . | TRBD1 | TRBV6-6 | TGTGCCAGCACGATGGACAGGTACTACGAGCAGTACTTC | CASTMDRYYEQYF
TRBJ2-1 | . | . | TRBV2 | TGTGCCAGCAGTGGAGGGCTGGACAATGAGCAGTTCTTC | CASSGGLDNEQFF
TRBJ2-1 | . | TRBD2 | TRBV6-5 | TGTGCCAGCAGACCAGCGGGAGGGACCTACAATGAGCAGTTCTTC | CASRPAGGTYNEQFF
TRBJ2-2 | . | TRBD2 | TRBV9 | TGTGCCAGCAGCCTTCAGCCAGCGGGAGTCACCGGGGAGCTGTTTTTT | CASSLQPAGVTGELFF
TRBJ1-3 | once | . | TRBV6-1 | TGTGCCAGCAGTTCCCCCGGGCAGCGGGGAAACACCATATATTTT | CASSSPGQRGNTIYF